This T cell receptor (beta chain) was observed in a study of blood T cell repertoires in COVID-19 (dated by TCRdb to the early 2020s). Some background on the complete study: Samples covering the acute and convalescent phases of COVID-19 were provided by collaborators in the United States, Italy and Spain. The prospective study material was composed of cDNA or gDNA derived from T cells, B-cell-depleted T cells, or PBMCs. Subjects who had been exposed to COVID-19, were actively infected with it, or had recovered from it provided the deeply sampled blood TCRbeta repertoires that made up the dataset. The repertoires were made available in a free public database intended to serve as a resource for research on the immune response to SARS-CoV-2. The samples were drawn from the first 160 participants of the ongoing ImmuneRACE study and from more than 1,000 subjects provided by 6 global collaborators. A de-identified subject ID, COVID-19 status, age in years and sex were almost always included in the sample metadata. Where available, HLA class I and class II types were obtained from metadata supplied by the sample provider rather than from assay-based typing.

Here is what the overall study found, with its caveats: How much clinical and demographic metadata was included differed by source and by participant, and the metadata was provided uncurated.

TCRbeta CDR3 regions were amplified from genomic DNA using the immunoSEQ Assay, a bias-controlled multiplex PCR. Per the authors' processing: The number of nucleated cells in each sample was estimated by amplification of reference gene primers within the assay. Sequence reads were collapsed and filtered to measure the absolute abundance of every unique TCRbeta CDR3 rearrangement. For each sample, productive Simpson clonality was calculated by taking the square root of Simpson's diversity index across productive rearrangements. TCRdb provides this immuneACCESS table in a form limited to in-frame rearrangements. Some clones are lacking; in checked studies, under half of them reflect an unresolved V gene, and why the rest are absent is not known. V and J calls plus clone size are reproduced from that table; the DNA served to infer D and trimming. Counted in this sample were roughly 250,000 clones; around nine tenths of them appeared once. Around 0.84% of the sample is held by the ten biggest clonotypes.

Trimming removed 0 bases from V and 7 bases from J, leaving 15 bases between the germline ends. The CDR3 covers 16 residues, taking in both the cysteine and the phenylalanine. Just CDR3 DNA is preserved here, 48 bases in frame from base 1. Taken from the germline V gene (reference sequence), the CDR1 and CDR2 loops are LGHDT and YNNKEL. The collaborating institutions used their own protocols to collect whole blood in K2EDTA tubes. For TCRbeta analysis, collaborator samples were shipped as frozen whole blood, as isolated PBMCs, or as DNA extracted from either sample type. On this clone itself: This clone's antigen is unknown. No per-base quality is available; no much larger clone lies one base away.

Sequencing was performed on peripheral blood. The chain employs TRBV3-1 (or the pseudogene TRBV3-2) and TRBJ1-4, with TRBD1 tentatively as D gene (6 bases match). This receptor was identified in a man aged 30 to 45 with acute or convalescent COVID-19. The nucleotide sequence is TGTGCCAGCAGCCAAGATCTTACAGGGTTGGCTGAAAAACTGTTTTTT. Translated, this gives CASSQDLTGLAEKLFF.